The 24 T cell receptor beta chains in this list originate from one sample, sequenced in a study of T-cell reconstitution after alpha-beta-depleted transplantation in children. For TCRbeta, the library was prepared with unique molecular identifiers. TCRdb reprocessed the PCR reads via MiXCR and lists one record per CDR3 protein. The sample carries around 230,000 distinct CDR3 sequences, approximately 19% recorded once. Sequenced material: PBMCs, mostly from graft donor cells, taken 360 days after TCRalphabeta/CD19-depleted stem cell transplant. The origin of the receptors is a male patient aged 2 to 10 who had a stem cell transplant for acute lymphoblastic leukemia, so the T cells may come from the graft donor.

This clonotype was picked up many times. The genes are TRBV12-3 or TRBV12-4 and TRBJ2-3, with D maybe TRBD2 (6 bases). Trimming pared 6 bases from V and 7 bases from J, leaving 11 bases between. This CDR3 is 12 amino acids long. In nucleotides, the CDR3 is TGTGCCAGCAGCCGCGGGGAACATACGCAGTATTTT. This gives the protein CASSRGEHTQYF.

This clonotype was picked up a small number of times. The chain employs TRBV7-2 and TRBJ2-7; TRBD2 agrees at 7 bases. CDR3 length: 12 amino acids. CDR1 and CDR2 (germline): SGHTA, FQGNSA. The V gene end was trimmed by 6 bases and the J gene end by 6 bases; junction bases not matched to a gene: 5. The CDR3 loop is CASRGDYGEQYF. The CDR3 nucleotides are TGTGCCAGCAGGGGGGACTACGGCGAGCAGTACTTC.

The rearrangement links TRBV4-3 to TRBJ2-2; the match to TRBD1 covers 8 bases. The CDR3 totals 16 residues. With 4 bases clipped from V and 5 bases from J, the junction kept 9 bases outside the gene matches. Per germline, CDR1 LGHNA and CDR2 YSLEER. The DNA for the CDR3 is TGCGCCAGCAGCCCGGACAGGGTAGAGGATACCGGGGAGCTGTTTTTT. This sequence encodes CASSPDRVEDTGELFF.

The rearrangement links TRBV27 to TRBJ2-1; 11 nucleotides agree with TRBD2. The J segment lost 13 bases and the V segment lost 4 bases, leaving 9 bases of the junction unmatched. Germline lookup yields CDR1 MNHEY and CDR2 SMNVEV (reference sequence). The CDR3 is made up of 14 amino acids. CDR3 in DNA: TGTGCCAGCAGTTCCCTAGCGGGGGGATCGAGACAGTTCTTC. Residues: CASSSLAGGSRQFF.

This chain joins TRBV7-8 and TRBJ2-3; 11 bases are shared with TRBD2. The CDR3 has 16 residues. Unmatched junction bases numbered 8, after V lost 5 bases and J lost 4 bases. In germline, CDR1 is SGHVS, CDR2 FQNEAQ. The CDR3: CASSRRLAGRADTQYF. CDR3 DNA: TGTGCCAGCAGCCGCAGACTAGCGGGAAGGGCAGATACGCAGTATTTT.

The CDR3 DNA reads as TGTGCCAGCAGCCGCCAGGAGAATTCACCCCTCCACTTT. This translates into CASSRQENSPLHF. J is TRBJ1-6 and V is TRBV14; D ambiguous. The CDR3 is 13 residues long. Germline values: CDR1 SGHDN, CDR2 FVKESK. V was trimmed by 4 bases and J by 7 bases, leaving 8 bases between them.

The CDR3, as DNA: TGTGCCAGCAGTTACCGGGGACTAGCGGGGGGAACAACCTACGAGCAGTACTTC. It translates to CASSYRGLAGGTTYEQYF. This chain joins TRBV6-5 and TRBJ2-7; 15 nucleotides align to TRBD2. J was trimmed by 2 bases and V by 2 bases; bases with no gene match: 7. The CDR3 length is 18 residues. From germline, CDR1 is MNHEY and CDR2 SVGAGI.

This clonotype was seen a few times. The chain recombines TRBV4-2 with TRBJ2-2; 7 bases agree with TRBD1. This CDR3 has 15 residues. V lost 4 bases to trimming and J lost 6 bases; unmatched junction nucleotides: 8. Looked up from germline, CDR1 is LGHNA and CDR2 is YNFKEQ. CDR3 residues: CASSPETGTPGELFF. The DNA for the CDR3 is TGTGCCAGCAGCCCCGAGACAGGGACACCCGGGGAGCTGTTTTTT.

The V call is TRBV19, the J call TRBJ1-2; the D gene is possibly TRBD1 (5 bases). This CDR3 has 14 amino acids. The V gene lost 6 bases and the J gene lost 7 bases, with 18 bases spanning the gap. The germline V gene encodes CDR1 LNHDA and CDR2 SQIVND (reference sequence). The CDR3 here is CASSGTGEQRGYTF. In DNA form, the CDR3 reads TGTGCCAGTAGCGGAACAGGAGAGCAGCGTGGCTACACCTTC. The whole variable domain, filled in from reference TRBV19 and TRBJ1-2, reads DGGITQSPKYLFRKEGQNVTLSCEQNLNHDAMYWYRQDPGQGLRLIYYSQIVNDFQKGDIAEGYSVSREKKESFPLTVTSAQKNPTAFYLCASSGTGEQRGYTFGSGTRLTVV.

The chain couples TRBV6-2 or TRBV6-3 to TRBJ2-7, with 7 positions matching TRBD2. After removal of 2 bases from V and 2 bases from J, the junction contained 0 bases not matched to a gene. The length of the CDR3 is 13 residues. Germline V gene sequence: CDR1 MNHEY, CDR2 SVGEGT. The CDR3 DNA sequence: TGTGCCAGCAGTTACCGGGGGGCCTACGAGCAGTACTTC. Protein: CASSYRGAYEQYF.

The chain has TRBV11-3 and TRBJ2-3; D is unclear. Germline CDR1 SGHNT, CDR2 YENEEA. Trimming stripped 5 bases from V and 3 bases from J, with 9 bases between. This CDR3 spans 13 amino acids. The CDR3 nucleotides are TGTGCCAGCAGCGATAGGGATACAGATACGCAGTATTTT. Translating it yields CASSDRDTDTQYF.

The CDR3 DNA follows: TGTGCCAGCAGTCAACAGACAGGGAGTAATGCAGATACGCAGTATTTT. It encodes CASSQQTGSNADTQYF. The rearrangement links TRBV2 to TRBJ2-3; TRBD1 aligns across 7 bases. The V segment lost 5 bases and the J segment 4 bases; nucleotides outside the gene matches: 12. This CDR3 is 16 amino acids long. Germline CDR1 is SNHLY and CDR2 is FYNNEI. The variable domain in full, with the rest retrieved from reference TRBV2 and TRBJ2-3, is EPEVTQTPSHQVTQMGQEVILRCVPISNHLYFYWYRQILGQKVEFLVSFYNNEISEKSEIFDDQFSVERPDGSNFTLKIRSTKLEDSAMYFCASSQQTGSNADTQYFGPGTRLTVL.

This clonotype was seen many times. The rearrangement joins TRBV11-1 to TRBJ2-3; D possibly corresponds to TRBD2 (5 bases). This CDR3 comprises 18 residues. V was trimmed by 5 bases and J by 0 bases, leaving 21 bases between them. Germline V lookup: CDR1 SGHAT, CDR2 FQDESV (reference sequence). The DNA for the CDR3 is TGTGCCAGCAGCGCACTAGACGGTCAGTTAGGGAGCACAGATACGCAGTATTTT. Amino acids: CASSALDGQLGSTDTQYF.

A few counts support this clonotype. The chain combines TRBV5-1 with TRBJ2-3, with a tentative D call TRBD1 (5 bases). Germline V CDR1 and CDR2: SGHRS, YFSETQ. V was shortened by 4 bases and J by 2 bases, with 26 bases between the two germline ends. CDR3 size: 19 residues. CDR3 in amino acids: CASSRNFLWTLSHTDTQYF. CDR3 DNA sequence: TGCGCCAGCAGCCGAAACTTCCTCTGGACACTTTCCCACACAGATACGCAGTATTTT.

This clonotype occurred a few times. The conserved phenylalanine or tryptophan is not found at the CDR3 terminus, so this likely reflects a read error. The DNA is left out, because the CDR3 cannot be placed on it with certainty; the CDR3 is given as TCRdb lists it. The chain combines TRBV2 with TRBJ2-7; TRBD1 reflects the table's D call only, with no check against the DNA. The CDR3 is 11 amino acids in total, end residues counted. Looked up from germline, CDR1 is SNHLY and CDR2 is FYNNEI. CDR3 region: CASSEASRRVL.

Only a few counts were recorded for this clonotype. The chain recombines TRBV24-1 with TRBJ1-6; D may be TRBD1 (5 bases). Germline V gene sequence: CDR1 KGHDR, CDR2 SFDVKD. The CDR3 has 17 amino acids. Trimming cost V 9 bases and J 0 bases, with 17 bases left between them. This CDR3 reads CATPMEQESSYNSPLHF. Here the CDR3 DNA reads TGTGCCACCCCCATGGAACAGGAGAGCTCCTATAATTCACCCCTCCACTTT.

This clonotype was seen many times. The CDR3: CASSPVRLGIYEQYF. The DNA for the CDR3 is TGTGCCAGCAGCCCCGTTCGACTAGGTATCTACGAGCAGTACTTC. This chain connects TRBV14 to TRBJ2-7, with TRBD2 as a possible D gene (6 bases). This CDR3 region has 15 residues. V was cut by 4 bases and J by 3 bases, with 16 bases left in between. The germline gives CDR1 SGHDN, CDR2 FVKESK.

This clonotype occurred a few times. This chain connects TRBV12-3 or TRBV12-4 to TRBJ1-1; D is unresolved. The CDR3 is made up of 13 amino acids. V was shortened by 10 bases and J by 1 base, with 13 bases between the two germline ends. The CDR3 nucleotides read TGTGCCACTCTCTCCCTCCCGAACACTGAAGCTTTCTTT. The encoded protein is CATLSLPNTEAFF.

This clonotype has at least ten counts. The chain recombines TRBV12-3 or TRBV12-4 with TRBJ1-1; D is unclear. Trimming stripped 7 bases from V and 4 bases from J, with 19 bases between. CDR3 length equals 15 residues. The CDR3 coding sequence is TGTGCCAGCATCCCTTTGTCAGAATTGTTCACTGAAGCTTTCTTT. It translates to CASIPLSELFTEAFF.

The table lists this clonotype with a few counts. The V and J genes are TRBV9 and TRBJ2-3; 8 bases agree with TRBD2. The CDR3 is 15 residues long. Germline trimming cut 3 bases from V and 2 bases from J; bases unmatched to any gene: 5. Germline V gene sequence: CDR1 SGDLS, CDR2 YYNGEE. The CDR3: CASSGTSGYTDTQYF. CDR3 bases: TGTGCCAGCAGCGGCACTAGCGGATACACAGATACGCAGTATTTT.

This clonotype was seen only a few times. V and J are TRBV20-1 and TRBJ2-5, with 10 bases fitting TRBD1. The CDR3 covers 15 residues. Germline-derived CDR1 and CDR2 are DFQATT and SNEGSKA (reference sequence). J lost 1 base, V lost 5 bases, and 7 bases had no gene match. The CDR3 sequence is CSAGRTGGSQETQYF. Written as DNA, the CDR3 is TGCAGTGCTGGACGGACAGGGGGATCCCAAGAGACCCAGTACTTC.

This clonotype was recorded a few times. The chain joins TRBV15 to TRBJ2-6; no definite D call. The CDR3 contains 14 residues. Germline CDR1 reads LNHNV; CDR2 reads YYDKDF (reference sequence). Trimming removed 1 base from V and 4 bases from J, with 5 bases in between. CDR3 amino acids: CATSRGGGANVLTF. The CDR3 DNA follows: TGTGCCACCAGCAGAGGTGGAGGGGCCAACGTCCTGACTTTC.

This chain links TRBV11-2 with TRBJ2-5; D might be TRBD2 (5 bases). Germline CDR1 and CDR2: SGHAT and FQNNGV. The CDR3 sequence is 17 residues long. Trimming took 3 bases from V and 5 from J, leaving 22 bases between them. CDR3 in amino acids: CASSLVSGVLRGETQYF. The CDR3 coding sequence is TGTGCCAGCAGCTTGGTGTCCGGAGTCCTCCGAGGGGAGACCCAGTACTTC.

This clonotype has a handful of counts. The chain has TRBV6-4 and TRBJ1-1; a possible D gene is TRBD1 (5 bases). The CDR3 contains 14 residues. V lost 6 bases and J lost 4, with 15 bases in between. CDR1 is MRHNA and CDR2 is SNTAGT in the germline V gene. CDR3 in amino acids: CASSPLLGGTEAFF. The CDR3 DNA is TGTGCCAGCAGCCCCCTCCTCGGGGGCACTGAAGCTTTCTTT.